The rows below give T cell receptor beta chains drawn from one sample of a study of T cells in Graves' hyperthyroidism and ophthalmopathy. TCRdb re-called the multiplex PCR reads through MiXCR, storing one row per CDR3 protein. The sample carries around 290,000 distinct CDR3 sequences, 13% recorded once. Material: blood. The receptors shown here come from a woman in her thirties with Graves' hyperthyroidism that later progressed to Graves' ophthalmopathy. Each CDR3 is given with its conserved first and last residue. Fields, in order: D gene, J gene, V gene, clone size, CDR3 DNA, CDR3 protein. A D gene is named only where the DNA matches it firmly. Clone sizes are given selectively: once, few, many, or a class where the clone is expanded.

d_gene: NA; j_gene: TRBJ2-7; v_gene: TRBV11-2; abundance: many; CDR3nt: TGTGCCAGCGAATCCTACGAGCAGTACTTC; CDR3aa: CASESYEQYF
d_gene: NA; j_gene: TRBJ2-3; v_gene: TRBV4-1; abundance: NA; CDR3nt: TGCGCCAGCAGCCATACTAGCACAGATACGCAGTATTTT; CDR3aa: CASSHTSTDTQYF
d_gene: NA; j_gene: TRBJ2-4; v_gene: TRBV29-1; abundance: few; CDR3nt: TGCAGCGTTGAAGTCGCCAGCGGATTAGCCAAAAACATTCAGTACTTC; CDR3aa: CSVEVASGLAKNIQYF
d_gene: TRBD2; j_gene: TRBJ2-7; v_gene: TRBV6-2/TRBV6-3; abundance: few; CDR3nt: TGTGCCAGCAGTTACCCCAACGGACTAGCCCCCTACGAGCAGTACTTC; CDR3aa: CASSYPNGLAPYEQYF
d_gene: NA; j_gene: TRBJ1-5; v_gene: TRBV7-3; abundance: many; CDR3nt: TGTGCCAGCAGCTCCACGGGCGTCGATCAGCCCCAGCATTTT; CDR3aa: CASSSTGVDQPQHF
d_gene: NA; j_gene: TRBJ2-2; v_gene: TRBV6-5; abundance: NA; CDR3nt: TGTGCCAGCAGTTACTCGTCGCCAATAAACACCGGGGAGCTGTTTTTT; CDR3aa: CASSYSSPINTGELFF
d_gene: TRBD1; j_gene: TRBJ1-4; v_gene: TRBV7-9; abundance: many; CDR3nt: TGTGCCAGCAGCCCCCGGGACAGCGAAAATGAAAAACTGTTTTTT; CDR3aa: CASSPRDSENEKLFF
d_gene: NA; j_gene: TRBJ2-2; v_gene: TRBV29-1; abundance: NA; CDR3nt: TGCAGCTGTCGTGACAGTAACACCGGGGAGCTGTTTTTT; CDR3aa: CSCRDSNTGELFF
d_gene: NA; j_gene: TRBJ1-1; v_gene: TRBV25-1; abundance: many; CDR3nt: TGTGCCAGCAGTGACCTGGCGGGCACATTGAACACTGAAGCTTTCTTT; CDR3aa: CASSDLAGTLNTEAFF
d_gene: TRBD1; j_gene: TRBJ2-7; v_gene: TRBV7-9; abundance: NA; CDR3nt: TGTGCCAGCAGCTTAGGCGCCTCCCGCCCCGGGACAGGGTACTCCTACGAGCAGTACTTC; CDR3aa: CASSLGASRPGTGYSYEQYF
d_gene: NA; j_gene: TRBJ1-1; v_gene: TRBV11-2; abundance: NA; CDR3nt: TGTGCCAGCACTGCGTCCTTGGGGGGGGGCATGAGCACTGAAGCTTTCTTT; CDR3aa: CASTASLGGGMSTEAFF
d_gene: NA; j_gene: TRBJ1-1; v_gene: TRBV19; abundance: many; CDR3nt: TGTGCCAGTAGTATACCGGCGAACACTGAAGCTTTCTTT; CDR3aa: CASSIPANTEAFF
d_gene: NA; j_gene: TRBJ1-5; v_gene: TRBV12-3/TRBV12-4; abundance: many; CDR3nt: TGTGCCAGCAGCCGTCTAGGGACTGATCAGCCCCAGCATTTT; CDR3aa: CASSRLGTDQPQHF